Following are 4 T cell receptor beta chains from one sample sequenced in a study of human thymus T cells (dated by TCRdb to the early 2020s). Library generation was performed with the immunoSEQ multiplex PCR assay. Sourced from immuneACCESS, this table was stored by TCRdb with only in-frame sequences that have V and J called. A share of the clones is absent; for the studies checked, an unresolved V gene accounts for under half, and the remainder has no known explanation. The sample table lists tens of thousands of clones, 94% of them with a count of one. Clones ranked in the top ten supply more than 0.1% of the sample. Sequencing input: blood. These receptors originate from a boy in the first two years of life with a congenital heart defect but otherwise immunologically healthy.

As DNA, the CDR3 is TGTGCCAGTAGTATAAGTGACCGCACTGAAGCTTTCTTT. Protein product: CASSISDRTEAFF. This chain joins TRBV19 and TRBJ1-1; D unresolved. V lost 2 bases and J 4 bases, leaving 8 bases between the germline ends. CDR1 and CDR2 (germline): LNHDA, SQIVND (reference sequence). This CDR3 is 13 amino acids long.

The chain joins TRBV4-3 to TRBJ1-1; D is uncertain. Germline V gives CDR1 LGHNA, CDR2 YSLEER. The CDR3 spans 15 residues. With 0 bases removed from V and 6 bases from J, the gap between germline ends came to 14 bases. CDR3 DNA sequence: TGCGCCAGCAGCCAAGATCGGAGTGGCCTTCCTGAAGCTTTCTTT. It yields the protein CASSQDRSGLPEAFF.

J is TRBJ2-7 and V is TRBV19, with unresolved D. With 3 bases removed from V and 4 bases from J, the gap between germline ends came to 16 bases. Germline V gene data show CDR1 as LNHDA and CDR2 as SQIVND (reference sequence). The CDR3 totals 15 residues. CDR3 in DNA: TGTGCCAGTAGTATCTCGGGCGCGGCTCGGTACGAGCAGTACTTC. Translation gives CASSISGAARYEQYF.

This rearrangement joins TRBV10-3 to TRBJ2-3; D possibly corresponds to TRBD1 (6 bases). Trimming removed 4 bases from V and 2 bases from J, with 13 bases in between. The CDR3 is 15 amino acids. Germline CDR1 ENHRY, CDR2 SYGVKD. For the CDR3, the DNA is TGTGCCATCAGTGGGGGACAAGTCCCCACAGATACGCAGTATTTT. It translates to CAISGGQVPTDTQYF.